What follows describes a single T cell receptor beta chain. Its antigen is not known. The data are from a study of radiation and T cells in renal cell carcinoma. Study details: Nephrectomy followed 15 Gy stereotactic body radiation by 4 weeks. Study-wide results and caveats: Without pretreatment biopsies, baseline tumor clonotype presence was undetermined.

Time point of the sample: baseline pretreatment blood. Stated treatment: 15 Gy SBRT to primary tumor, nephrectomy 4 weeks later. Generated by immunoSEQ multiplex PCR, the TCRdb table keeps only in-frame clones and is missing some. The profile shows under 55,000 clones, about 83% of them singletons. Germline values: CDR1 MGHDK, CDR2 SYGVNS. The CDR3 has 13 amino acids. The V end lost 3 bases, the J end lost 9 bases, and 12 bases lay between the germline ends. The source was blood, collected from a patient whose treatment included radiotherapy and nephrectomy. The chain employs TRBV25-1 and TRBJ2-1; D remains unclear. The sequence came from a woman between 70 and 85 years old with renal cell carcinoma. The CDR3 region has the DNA TGTGCCAGCAGTGACTACGGACCTATTGAGCAGTTCTTC. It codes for CASSDYGPIEQFF.